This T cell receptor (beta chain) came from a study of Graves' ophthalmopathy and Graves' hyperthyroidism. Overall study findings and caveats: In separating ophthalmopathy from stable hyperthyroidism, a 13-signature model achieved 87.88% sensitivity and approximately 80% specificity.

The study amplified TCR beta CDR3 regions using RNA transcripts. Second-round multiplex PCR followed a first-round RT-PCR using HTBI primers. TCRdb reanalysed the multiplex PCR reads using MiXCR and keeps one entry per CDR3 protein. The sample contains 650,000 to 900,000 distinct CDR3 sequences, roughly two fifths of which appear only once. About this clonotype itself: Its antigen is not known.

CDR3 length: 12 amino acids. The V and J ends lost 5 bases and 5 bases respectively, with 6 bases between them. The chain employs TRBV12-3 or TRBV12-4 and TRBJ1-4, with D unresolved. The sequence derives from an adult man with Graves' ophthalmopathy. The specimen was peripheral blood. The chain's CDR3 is CASSPANEKLFF. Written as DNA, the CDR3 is TGTGCCAGCAGTCCGGCGAATGAAAAACTGTTTTTT.